The sample holds a few counts of the clone carrying this TCR beta chain. Its specificity is not known. Germline CDR1 MNHEY, CDR2 SVGAGI. The CDR3 has 12 residues. V gave up 6 bases and J gave up 3 bases, with 9 bases separating them. The data stem from a study of T-cell memory formation after mild COVID-19. Study summary: TCR clusters showed largely donor specificity.

Whole-study results and caveats: From day 15 to 85, contracting clones were balanced between CD4 and CD8, whereas later expanders leaned toward CD4+. For second-wave clones that peaked at day 37, SARS-CoV-2 specificity went unverified. Contracting CD4+ clones were located mainly in CM and EM, and CD8+ clones in EMRA.

A single record per CDR3 protein comes from TCRdb applying MiXCR to the 5' RACE reads. The sample consists of over 500,000 distinct CDR3 sequences, roughly a sixth of them appearing once. The receptor was isolated from an adult woman who had mild COVID-19 (a few samples of this study predate the infection). Cell type and time point are not known. Sequencing used PBMCs or a T cell subset sorted from them (not recorded which). The J gene is TRBJ2-7, the V gene TRBV6-5, with D unresolved. CDR3 sequence (DNA): TGTGCCAGCAGCAAGCTAGGCTACGAGCAGTACTTC. Protein product: CASSKLGYEQYF.